This T cell receptor beta chain was sequenced during a study of T cells in Graves' hyperthyroidism and ophthalmopathy. Broader study findings: Among thyroid clonotypes expanded above 0.001, most also appeared in blood.

Uncontrolled infection, other autoimmune disease, pregnancy or lactation barred patients from enrollment. As regards this clonotype: Its target is not known.

The CDR3 is 13 amino acids. Deletions cut 4 bases from V and 9 bases from J, with 14 bases between. CDR1 and CDR2 from the germline V gene are SGHNT and YYREEE (reference sequence). Regions amplified from RNA transcripts were the TCR beta CDR3 regions. The HTBI primer set served for first-round RT-PCR of the TCR CDR3. Via MiXCR, TCRdb re-called the multiplex PCR reads, giving one row per CDR3 protein. The sample has 390,000 or so distinct CDR3 sequences, 14% to 15% seen once. The sequenced sample consisted of blood. V is TRBV5-4 and J is TRBJ2-1, with D hard to call. The TCR sequence derives from a young man with Graves' ophthalmopathy. The CDR3: CASSPDGRGEQFF. The CDR3 DNA sequence: TGTGCCAGCAGCCCCGACGGACGAGGTGAGCAGTTCTTC.